The clone carrying this T cell receptor beta chain was seen repeatedly, ten times or more. Its antigen is as yet unknown. The data originate from a study of T cells in Graves' hyperthyroidism and ophthalmopathy. The TCR beta CDR3 regions underwent amplification using RNA transcripts as the source. Carried out on the TCR CDR3, a first-round RT-PCR used the HTBI primer set. A single record per CDR3 protein comes from TCRdb applying MiXCR to the multiplex PCR reads. Of 500,000 to 700,000 distinct CDR3 sequences in the sample, 16% were seen once. Exclusion of a patient resulted from uncontrolled infection, other autoimmune disease, pregnancy or lactation. V was cut by 9 bases and J by 1 base, with 13 bases left in between. The germline V gene encodes CDR1 MDHEN and CDR2 SYDVKM. The length of the CDR3 is 14 residues. Study observations and caveats: A model of 13 V-J pairs discriminated ophthalmopathy from stable hyperthyroidism. Most thyroid clonotypes expanded above 0.001 appeared in blood too. Prediction of ophthalmopathy progression came a median roughly 6.7 months pre-onset.

The chain joins TRBV28 to TRBJ1-5; no reliable D call. The sample was blood. This TCR came from a woman aged 18 to 35 with Graves' hyperthyroidism. The chain's CDR3 is CASLESSSNQPQHF. CDR3 DNA: TGTGCCAGTCTAGAAAGCAGCAGCAATCAGCCCCAGCATTTT.